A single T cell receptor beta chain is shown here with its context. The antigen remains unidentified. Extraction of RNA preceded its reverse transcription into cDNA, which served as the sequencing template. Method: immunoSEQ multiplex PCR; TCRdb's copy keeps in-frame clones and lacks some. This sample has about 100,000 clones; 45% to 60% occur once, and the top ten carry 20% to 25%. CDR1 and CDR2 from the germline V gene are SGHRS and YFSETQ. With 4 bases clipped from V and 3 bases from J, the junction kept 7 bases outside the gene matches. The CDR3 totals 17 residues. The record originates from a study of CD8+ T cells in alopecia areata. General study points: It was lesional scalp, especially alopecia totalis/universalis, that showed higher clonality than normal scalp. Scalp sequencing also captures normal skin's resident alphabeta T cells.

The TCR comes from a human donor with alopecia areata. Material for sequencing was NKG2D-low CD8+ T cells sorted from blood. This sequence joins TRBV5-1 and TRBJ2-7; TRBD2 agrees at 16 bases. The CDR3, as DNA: TGCGCCAGCAGCCCGGGACTAGCGGGAGGGTATCGCTACGAGCAGTACTTC. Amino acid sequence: CASSPGLAGGYRYEQYF. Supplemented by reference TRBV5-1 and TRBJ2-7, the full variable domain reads KAGVTQTPRYLIKTRGQQVTLSCSPISGHRSVSWYQQTPGQGLQFLFEYFSETQRNKGNFPGRFSGRQFSNSRSEMNVSTLELGDSALYLCASSPGLAGGYRYEQYFGPGTRLTVT.